These 3 T cell receptor beta chains originate from one sample sequenced in a study of cytomegalovirus exposure and HLA in healthy donors. This PCR relied on a set of 60 Vbeta primers and 13 Jbeta primers. Using immunoSEQ multiplex PCR, the repertoire was profiled, and TCRdb retains in-frame clones only, with some absent. The sample yields over 150,000 clones, about 69% seen once. Sequenced input: PBMCs. These TCRs come from a man aged 30 to 45 in good health and CMV-seropositive.

The chain joins TRBV9 to TRBJ2-1; TRBD1 might be the D (6 bases). The CDR3 length is 15 residues. V was cut by 3 bases and J by 3 bases, with 13 bases left in between. Germline CDR1 SGDLS, CDR2 YYNGEE. CDR3 region: CASSESPGHYNEQFF. CDR3 DNA sequence: TGTGCCAGCAGCGAGTCTCCGGGACACTACAATGAGCAGTTCTTC. Full variable domain (missing parts from reference TRBV9 and TRBJ2-1): DSGVTQTPKHLITATGQRVTLRCSPRSGDLSVYWYQQSLDQGLQFLIQYYNGEERAKGNILERFSAQQFPDLHSELNLSSLELGDSALYFCASSESPGHYNEQFFGPGTRLTVL.

The J gene is TRBJ2-5, the V gene TRBV7-3, with TRBD2 matching 10 bases. The CDR3 is 14 amino acids. Germline-derived CDR1 and CDR2 are SGHTA and FQGTGA. Trimming cost V 7 bases and J 8 bases; bases outside gene matches: 10. CDR3 amino acids: CASTSGLAGDTQYF. The CDR3 region has the DNA TGTGCCAGCACCTCCGGCCTAGCGGGAGATACCCAGTACTTC.

The rearrangement links TRBV6-4 to TRBJ2-3, with D hard to call. Per the germline V gene, CDR1 is MRHNA and CDR2 is SNTAGT. CDR3 length: 14 amino acids. V lost 6 bases to trimming and J lost 0 bases, with 10 bases between them. The CDR3 is CASRFTASTDTQYF. The CDR3 nucleotides read TGTGCCAGCAGGTTTACAGCTAGCACAGATACGCAGTATTTT.